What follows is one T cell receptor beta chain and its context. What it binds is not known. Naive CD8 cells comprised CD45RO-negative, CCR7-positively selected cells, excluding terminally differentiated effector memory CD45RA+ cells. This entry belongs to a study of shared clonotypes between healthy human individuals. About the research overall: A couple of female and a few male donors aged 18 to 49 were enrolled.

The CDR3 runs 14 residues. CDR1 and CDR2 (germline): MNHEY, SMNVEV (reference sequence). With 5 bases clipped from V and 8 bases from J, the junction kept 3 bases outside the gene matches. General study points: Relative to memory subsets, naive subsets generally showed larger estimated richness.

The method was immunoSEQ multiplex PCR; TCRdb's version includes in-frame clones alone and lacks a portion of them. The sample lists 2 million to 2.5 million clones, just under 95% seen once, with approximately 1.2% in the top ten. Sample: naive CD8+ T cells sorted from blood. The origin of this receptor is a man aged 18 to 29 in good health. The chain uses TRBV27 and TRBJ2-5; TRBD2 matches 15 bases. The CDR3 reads CASSVGLAGGTQYF. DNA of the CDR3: TGTGCCAGCAGTGTGGGACTAGCGGGAGGTACCCAGTACTTC.